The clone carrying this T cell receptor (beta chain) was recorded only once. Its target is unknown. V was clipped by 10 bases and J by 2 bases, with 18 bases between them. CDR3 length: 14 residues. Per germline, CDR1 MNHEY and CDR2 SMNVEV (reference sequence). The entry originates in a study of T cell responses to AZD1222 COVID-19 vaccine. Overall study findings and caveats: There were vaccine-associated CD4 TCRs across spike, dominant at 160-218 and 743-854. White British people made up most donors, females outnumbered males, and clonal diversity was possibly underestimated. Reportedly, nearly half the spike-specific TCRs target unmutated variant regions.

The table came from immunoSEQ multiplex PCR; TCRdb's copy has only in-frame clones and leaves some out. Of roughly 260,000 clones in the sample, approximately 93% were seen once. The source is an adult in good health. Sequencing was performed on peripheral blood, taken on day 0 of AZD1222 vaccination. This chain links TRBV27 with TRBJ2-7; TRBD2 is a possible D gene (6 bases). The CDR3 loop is CATKLGGATYEQYF. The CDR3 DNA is TGTGCCACCAAGCTGGGAGGAGCTACCTACGAGCAGTACTTC.